Only one count was recorded for the clone carrying this TCR beta chain. The sample belongs to a study of technical replicates of blood from several donors. Data came from immunoSEQ multiplex PCR; TCRdb stores just in-frame clones and leaves some out. The data hold fewer than 90,000 clones, with 70% to 90% observed a single time. Germline values: CDR1 MDHEN, CDR2 SYDVKM. V gave up 5 bases and J gave up 4 bases; unmatched junction bases: 5. There are 13 residues in the CDR3. The sequenced sample was T cells isolated from PBMCs. The receptor comes from a human donor in good health. The chain carries TRBV28 and TRBJ2-7; 7 positions match TRBD2. For the CDR3, the DNA is TGTGCCAGCAGTCCGGGGGGATCGTACGAGCAGTACTTC. Its protein is CASSPGGSYEQYF. Drawing the rest from reference TRBV28 and TRBJ2-7, the complete variable domain is DVKVTQSSRYLVKRTGEKVFLECVQDMDHENMFWYRQDPGLGLRLIYFSYDVKMKEKGDIPEGYSVSREKKERFSLILESASTNQTSMYLCASSPGGSYEQYFGPGTRLTVT.